This TCR beta chain comes out of a study of OX40 agonist ivuxolimab in advanced cancers. Study-level background: Patients got intravenous ivuxolimab at 0.01 to 10 mg/kg every 2 weeks. The study reported partial responses in three patients: one hepatocellular carcinoma, two cutaneous melanoma.

The CDR3 has 16 amino acids. Germline trimming cut 2 bases from V and 3 bases from J; bases unmatched to any gene: 9. The germline gives CDR1 MNHEY, CDR2 SVGAGI. This clone was detected once. Its antigen is currently unknown. Study observations and caveats: The study found that CD8+ T cells averaged more expanded clones than CD4+.

Anyone with autoimmune disease history or systemic immunosuppression was excluded. Sequencing was performed with immunoSEQ multiplex PCR; in TCRdb, only in-frame clones are kept and a portion is missing. Here the sample spans tens of thousands of clones, 80% to 85% being singletons. This chain joins TRBV6-5 and TRBJ2-7; 8 bases match TRBD2. This specimen was CD4+ or CD8+ T cells sorted from blood, taken in a trial of the OX40 agonist ivuxolimab. This clonotype was obtained from an adult with an advanced solid tumor such as melanoma, head and neck, liver or kidney cancer. CDR3 nucleotides: TGTGCCAGCAGTTACGCTTCACCGGGACTAGACTACGAGCAGTACTTC. Translated: CASSYASPGLDYEQYF.